This entry lists 31 T cell receptor beta chains sequenced from one sample in a study of cytomegalovirus exposure and HLA in healthy donors. Vbeta (60) and Jbeta (13) primers were used in the PCR. Repertoires were generated with immunoSEQ multiplex PCR, while TCRdb's copy carries only in-frame clones and drops some. The sample lists approximately 190,000 clones, around 80% occurring once. Sequenced: PBMCs. The receptor set was obtained from a man in his forties in good health and CMV-seropositive.

J is TRBJ1-1 and V is TRBV7-8; D might be TRBD1 (5 bases). The CDR3 runs to 17 residues. Germline values: CDR1 SGHVS, CDR2 FQNEAQ. Between the trimmed V and J ends, which lost 5 bases and 1 base, there was a span of 20 bases. CDR3 in amino acids: CASSILFFGGANTEAFF. Written as DNA, the CDR3 is TGTGCCAGCAGCATTCTTTTCTTCGGGGGAGCGAACACTGAAGCTTTCTTT.

DNA of the CDR3: TGTGCCAGCAGGACTTCGAACACTGAAGCTTTCTTT. Translation gives CASRTSNTEAFF. The J gene is TRBJ1-1, the V gene TRBV28; D gene ambiguous. There are 12 residues in the CDR3. V was cut by 6 bases and J by 1 base, with 6 bases left in between. Germline V gene sequence: CDR1 MDHEN, CDR2 SYDVKM.

The genes are TRBV27 and TRBJ1-5; 7 nucleotides match TRBD1. The CDR3 has 16 amino acids. V lost 5 bases to trimming and J lost 2 bases; unmatched junction nucleotides: 9. Germline assignment: CDR1 MNHEY and CDR2 SMNVEV (reference sequence). The CDR3 region has the DNA TGTGCCAGCAGTATGAGACAGGGTAGGGGCAATCAGCCCCAGCATTTT. This gives the protein CASSMRQGRGNQPQHF.

This sequence joins TRBV28 and TRBJ2-5; 12 positions match TRBD2. The DNA end is more similar to TRBJ2-7, so the J call may be wrong. The germline gives CDR1 MDHEN, CDR2 SYDVKM. The CDR3 spans 15 residues. CDR3 sequence reads: CASTRASGRVPEQYF. CDR3 DNA sequence: TGTGCCAGCACCCGCGCTAGCGGGAGGGTTCCCGAGCAGTACTTC.

As concerns this clone: The likely explanation is a read error, given a far larger clone one base away. The chain employs TRBV7-7 and TRBJ2-5; 7 bases agree with TRBD1. CDR1 and CDR2 (germline): SSHAT, FNYEAQ (reference sequence). This CDR3 contains 15 residues. The CDR3 loop reads CASSTFGTVQETRYF. The CDR3 coding sequence is TGTGCTAGCAGCACTTTCGGGACAGTACAAGAGACCCGGTACTTC.

The chain employs TRBV19 and TRBJ1-5; 7 positions agree with TRBD1. J lost 4 bases, V lost 4 bases, and 7 bases had no gene match. The CDR3 extends over 15 amino acids. Germline CDR1 reads LNHDA; CDR2 reads SQIVND (reference sequence). The chain's CDR3 is CASSTGGQKNQPQHF. The CDR3 DNA sequence: TGTGCCAGTAGTACTGGGGGACAGAAAAATCAGCCCCAGCATTTT. The full variable domain, its missing parts supplied by reference TRBV19 and TRBJ1-5, is DGGITQSPKYLFRKEGQNVTLSCEQNLNHDAMYWYRQDPGQGLRLIYYSQIVNDFQKGDIAEGYSVSREKKESFPLTVTSAQKNPTAFYLCASSTGGQKNQPQHFGDGTRLSIL.

V gene TRBV28 combines with J gene TRBJ1-2; no firm D call. The V end lost 6 bases, the J end lost 4 bases, and 18 bases lay between the germline ends. The V gene's germline CDR1 is MDHEN and CDR2 SYDVKM. The CDR3 spans 15 residues. The CDR3 DNA sequence: TGTGCCAGCAGCTCGCCTACACCGAGCGGCTATGGCTACACCTTC. It translates to CASSSPTPSGYGYTF.

The CDR3 sequence: CASQDRGGRQPQHF. CDR3 DNA: TGTGCCAGCCAGGACAGGGGAGGGCGGCAGCCCCAGCATTTT. V is TRBV6-5 and J is TRBJ1-5, with TRBD1 matching 9 bases. CDR3 size: 14 residues. Germline lookup yields CDR1 MNHEY and CDR2 SVGAGI. V trimming: 8 bases; J trimming: 7 bases; junction bases outside the gene matches: 9.

The CDR3 is CASSPLTAGNTIYF. DNA of the CDR3: TGTGCCAGCAGCCCATTGACAGCCGGAAACACCATATATTTT. The chain is built from TRBV14 and TRBJ1-3; D might be TRBD1 (5 bases). The CDR3 consists of 14 residues. Germline V lookup: CDR1 SGHDN, CDR2 FVKESK. V was clipped by 4 bases and J by 4 bases, with 11 bases between them.

This chain joins TRBV27 and TRBJ1-6; D is undetermined. The CDR3 runs to 14 residues. Germline CDR1 MNHEY, CDR2 SMNVEV (reference sequence). V was pared by 6 bases and J by 10 bases, with 16 bases between. The CDR3 region is CASRIHRGPSPLHF. The CDR3 DNA reads TGTGCCAGCAGGATACACCGGGGTCCGTCACCCCTCCACTTT.

The chain couples TRBV28 to TRBJ1-4, with 9 bases that match TRBD1. Looked up from germline, CDR1 is MDHEN and CDR2 is SYDVKM. The CDR3 is made up of 15 amino acids. Germline trimming cut 6 bases from V and 8 bases from J; bases unmatched to any gene: 10. CDR3 sequence (DNA): TGTGCCAGCAGGCCCCCGGGACAGGGAAGGGAAAAACTGTTTTTT. Amino acid sequence: CASRPPGQGREKLFF.

This clone came up a few times. The same CDR3 can be traced to other DNA sequences in this sample. V gene TRBV28 combines with J gene TRBJ2-3, with D uncertain. The CDR3 is made up of 12 amino acids. Trimming took 4 bases from V and 1 from J, leaving 3 bases between them. Germline CDR1 reads MDHEN; CDR2 reads SYDVKM. CDR3 DNA: TGTGCCAGCAGTTCCGGCACAGATACGCAGTATTTT. Residues: CASSSGTDTQYF.

The rearrangement joins TRBV6-1 to TRBJ1-1, with 8 nucleotides matching TRBD1. This CDR3 region has 13 residues. V was pared by 6 bases and J by 6 bases, with 6 bases of the junction left unmatched. CDR1 is MNHNS and CDR2 is SASEGT in the germline V gene. The CDR3, as DNA: TGTGCCAGCAGGGACAGGGATCGTTCTGAAGCTTTCTTT. Its translation: CASRDRDRSEAFF.

This chain links TRBV6-1 with TRBJ2-5; D possibly corresponds to TRBD2 (5 bases). The V end was cut by 2 bases, the J end by 5 bases, with 12 bases between. Germline V gene sequence: CDR1 MNHNS, CDR2 SASEGT. The CDR3 runs to 14 residues. CDR3 loop: CASSEPGVGETQYF. In nucleotides, the CDR3 is TGTGCCAGCAGTGAACCCGGGGTTGGGGAGACCCAGTACTTC.

CDR3 loop: CASRASGTYEQYF. The CDR3 region has the DNA TGTGCCAGTAGGGCTAGCGGTACCTACGAGCAGTACTTC. J is TRBJ2-7 and V is TRBV19; TRBD2 agrees at 7 bases. V lost 6 bases and J lost 2; bases outside the gene matches: 4. Germline V gene lookup returns CDR1 LNHDA and CDR2 SQIVND (reference sequence). The CDR3 is 13 amino acids.

This clone was detected only once. The chain joins TRBV2 to TRBJ1-3, with a weak D call TRBD1 (6 bases). CDR3 length equals 17 residues. Germline values: CDR1 SNHLY, CDR2 FYNNEI. Trimming took 2 bases from V and 4 from J, leaving 18 bases between them. The CDR3 here is CASSEHGRGSRGNTIYF. CDR3 in DNA: TGTGCCAGCAGTGAACACGGCAGGGGATCTAGGGGAAACACCATATATTTT.

The chain couples TRBV28 to TRBJ1-4; D call uncertain. CDR3 size: 13 residues. In germline, CDR1 is MDHEN, CDR2 SYDVKM. The V gene lost 3 bases and the J gene lost 11 bases, with 13 bases spanning the gap. Written as DNA, the CDR3 is TGTGCCAGCAGTTTCATCGGGGTCGGGAAACTGTTTTTT. It is translated as CASSFIGVGKLFF.

The V gene is TRBV2, the J gene TRBJ2-2, with unresolved D. V lost 2 bases and J 7 bases, leaving 14 bases between the germline ends. The CDR3 sequence is 15 residues long. CDR1 and CDR2 from the germline V gene are SNHLY and FYNNEI. The CDR3 DNA follows: TGTGCCAGCAGTGAACATCGGGTCCGGGTCGGGGAGCTGTTTTTT. This sequence encodes CASSEHRVRVGELFF.

This clone is a singleton in its sample. V and J are TRBV14 and TRBJ1-2, with no clear D. Trimming shortened V by 1 base and J by 13 bases, and 13 bases separated the two germline ends. Germline V lookup: CDR1 SGHDN, CDR2 FVKESK. CDR3 size: 12 residues. This chain's CDR3 is CASSQGHSKGTF. In nucleotides, the CDR3 is TGTGCCAGCAGCCAAGGACATTCTAAAGGCACCTTC.

This clone occurred a few times. This chain uses TRBV7-8 with TRBJ1-4; no clear D. V shed 2 bases and J shed 1 base, with 14 bases lying between them. Germline V gives CDR1 SGHVS, CDR2 FQNEAQ. The CDR3 covers 17 residues. Here the CDR3 reads CASSLLVRGGTNEKLFF. CDR3 nucleotide sequence: TGTGCCAGCAGCTTATTGGTCCGGGGAGGAACTAATGAAAAACTGTTTTTT.

The CDR3 region has the DNA TGTGCCAGCAGCCAAGCGGGGGGTGCCTATGGAAACACCATATATTTT. Protein: CASSQAGGAYGNTIYF. The chain carries TRBV14 and TRBJ1-3; possible D gene TRBD1, 5 bases. This CDR3 has 16 residues. Germline CDR1 reads SGHDN; CDR2 reads FVKESK. V was clipped by 1 base and J by 3 bases, with 13 bases between them. The full variable domain, in which reference TRBV14 and TRBJ1-3 provide the parts outside the CDR3, is EAGVTQFPSHSVIEKGQTVTLRCDPISGHDNLYWYRRVMGKEIKFLLHFVKESKQDESGMPNNRFLAERTGGTYSTLKVQPAELEDSGVYFCASSQAGGAYGNTIYFGEGSWLTVV.

A single count supports this clone. CDR3 bases: TGTGCCAGCAGCCCCTCAGGGCCTCAGGACGAGCAGTACTTC. Residues: CASSPSGPQDEQYF. The chain joins TRBV6-5 to TRBJ2-7; a weak D match, TRBD1 (5 bases). Germline V CDR1 and CDR2: MNHEY, SVGAGI. The V end lost 6 bases, the J end lost 5 bases, and 17 bases lay between the germline ends. The CDR3 extends over 14 amino acids.

This clone has a single count. The chain uses TRBV30 and TRBJ2-5; tentatively, D is TRBD1 (6 bases). The germline V gene encodes CDR1 GTSNPN and CDR2 SVGIG (reference sequence). The V end lost 3 bases, the J end lost 5 bases, and 13 bases lay between the germline ends. The CDR3 totals 13 residues. The CDR3: CAWSPLDRETQYF. Written as DNA, the CDR3 is TGTGCCTGGAGCCCCCTTGACAGGGAGACCCAGTACTTC.

The J gene is TRBJ2-3, the V gene TRBV30, with TRBD2 identical over 15 bases. Germline V CDR1 and CDR2: GTSNPN, SVGIG (reference sequence). V was pared by 3 bases and J by 5 bases, with 3 bases of the junction left unmatched. This CDR3 contains 15 residues. The CDR3 nucleotides read TGTGCCTGGAGCCGGGGACTAGCGGGGGGAGATACGCAGTATTTT. Translated: CAWSRGLAGGDTQYF.

This clone was found a few times. The chain has TRBV27 and TRBJ1-2; 7 positions match TRBD1. CDR1 and CDR2 (germline): MNHEY, SMNVEV (reference sequence). J lost 4 bases, V lost 2 bases, and 4 bases had no gene match. The CDR3 has 14 residues. The CDR3 is CASSLVRGAYGYTF. The CDR3 nucleotides are TGTGCCAGCAGTTTAGTCAGGGGGGCCTATGGCTACACCTTC.

This clone has a single count. V is TRBV29-1 and J is TRBJ1-3; D is perhaps TRBD1 (5 bases). There are 16 residues in the CDR3. Germline lookup yields CDR1 SQVTM and CDR2 ANQGSEA. Between the trimmed V and J ends, which lost 4 bases and 0 bases, there was a span of 16 bases. CDR3 amino acids: CSVVDAGDHSGNTIYF. The CDR3 nucleotides read TGCAGCGTTGTGGACGCGGGGGACCACTCTGGAAACACCATATATTTT.

V and J are TRBV5-6 and TRBJ1-6; D not certain. Trimming took 1 base from V and 7 from J, leaving 9 bases between them. The V gene's germline CDR1 is SGHDT and CDR2 YYEEEE. The CDR3 spans 14 residues. This chain's CDR3 is CASSLKGVNSPLHF. The DNA of the CDR3 is TGTGCCAGCAGCTTGAAGGGAGTAAATTCACCCCTCCACTTT.

This clone was detected a few times. V gene TRBV7-8 combines with J gene TRBJ2-5; 7 nucleotides align to TRBD2. V trimming: 5 bases; J trimming: 14 bases; junction bases outside the gene matches: 14. This CDR3 is 13 amino acids long. Germline CDR1 is SGHVS and CDR2 is FQNEAQ. In DNA form, the CDR3 reads TGTGCCAGCAGCCTAAGAGTGGGGGAGCGGGGCTACTTC. It specifies CASSLRVGERGYF.

The genes are TRBV2 and TRBJ1-4; maybe TRBD1 (6 bases). Trimming removed 5 bases from V and 3 bases from J, with 13 bases in between. Germline loops: CDR1 SNHLY, CDR2 FYNNEI. This CDR3 comprises 15 residues. CDR3 region: CASSILQGANEKLFF. The CDR3 bases are TGTGCCAGCAGTATTTTACAGGGAGCTAATGAAAAACTGTTTTTT.

CDR3 protein: CAWSVGQHYNEQFF. The CDR3 bases are TGTGCCTGGAGTGTTGGGCAGCACTACAATGAGCAGTTCTTC. The chain couples TRBV30 to TRBJ2-1, with no clear D. V shed 0 bases and J shed 3 bases, with 9 bases lying between them. The CDR3 is made up of 14 amino acids. Germline V gives CDR1 GTSNPN, CDR2 SVGIG (reference sequence).

The chain combines TRBV11-2 with TRBJ2-7, with TRBD1 as a possible D gene (6 bases). V lost 5 bases, J lost 3 bases, and 14 bases lay in between. The CDR3 totals 14 residues. Germline-derived CDR1 and CDR2 are SGHAT and FQNNGV. Here the CDR3 reads CASSVHRDNYEQYF. The CDR3 DNA follows: TGTGCCAGCAGCGTGCACCGGGACAACTACGAGCAGTACTTC.